This entry concerns a single TCR beta chain. The data stem from a study of blood T cell repertoires in COVID-19. Study background: The United States, Italy and Spain supplied acute and convalescent COVID-19 samples. In each case, the material was cDNA or gDNA derived from T cells, B-cell-depleted T cells, or PBMCs.

Authors' data handling: Amplifying reference gene primers gave estimates of nucleated cell counts. TCRdb's copy holds only in-frame clones and misses some; the assay was immunoSEQ multiplex PCR. V and J calls and clone size are copied from that table; D and trimming were computed from the DNA. The table includes about 360,000 clones, 81% detected once. CDR1 SGHTA and CDR2 FQGNSA come from the germline V gene. V lost 5 bases, J lost 1 base, and 6 bases lay in between. The CDR3 is 13 residues long. The rearrangement links TRBV7-2 to TRBJ1-3; D is unresolved. This TCR was sampled from a human donor with acute or convalescent COVID-19. The donor label of this sample is uncertain. Sequencing was carried out using peripheral blood. This chain's CDR3 is CASSPRSGNTIYF. DNA of the CDR3: TGTGCCAGCAGCCCCCGGTCTGGAAACACCATATATTTT. The complete variable domain, with remaining parts taken from reference TRBV7-2 and TRBJ1-3, reads GAGVSQSPSNKVTEKGKDVELRCDPISGHTALYWYRQSLGQGLEFLIYFQGNSAPDKSGLPSDRFSAERTGGSVSTLTIQRTQQEDSAVYLCASSPRSGNTIYFGEGSWLTVV.